A selection of T cell receptor beta chains follows, all from one sample in a study of PD-1 blockade in classical Hodgkin lymphoma. Only in-frame clones appear in the TCRdb table, and some are missing; sequencing was by immunoSEQ multiplex PCR. The data show roughly 29,000 clones, with roughly 92% seen just once and 3.5% to 4% held by the top ten. Sequenced material: peripheral blood mononuclear cells (PBMCs). All receptors derive from a human donor with classical Hodgkin lymphoma. The CDR3 runs from the conserved cysteine through the conserved F or W. D genes are given only for firm matches. Size is omitted from some rows. Given values are once, few, many or a class for expanded clones.

j_call | v_call | d_call | clone_size | cdr3_aa | cdr3_nt
TRBJ2-3 | TRBV4-1 | - | once | CASSQPGLNTDTQYF | TGCGCCAGCAGCCAACCGGGACTGAACACAGATACGCAGTATTTT
TRBJ2-7 | TRBV18 | TRBD2 | - | CASSRTSGKGEQYF | TGTGCCAGCTCGCGGACTAGCGGGAAGGGCGAGCAGTACTTC
TRBJ1-3 | TRBV28 | TRBD1 | - | CASIQGGSGNTIYF | TGTGCCAGCATTCAGGGGGGCTCTGGAAACACCATATATTTT
TRBJ2-3 | TRBV4-2 | - | - | CASSPATGRTDTQYF | TGTGCCAGCAGCCCAGCTACAGGGCGCACAGATACGCAGTATTTT
TRBJ2-7 | TRBV7-3 | - | - | CASSLRGSTGLSRAYEQYF | TGTGCCAGCAGCTTAAGGGGGTCGACAGGCTTATCGCGCGCCTACGAGCAGTACTTC
TRBJ2-7 | TRBV6-1 | - | - | CASTEWGYEQYF | TGTGCCAGCACTGAATGGGGCTACGAGCAGTACTTC
TRBJ2-5 | TRBV7-2 | TRBD2 | - | CASSDASGQETQYF | TGTGCCAGCAGCGACGCTAGCGGCCAAGAGACCCAGTACTTC
TRBJ2-5 | TRBV25-1 | - | - | CASSDPGRETQYF | TGTGCCAGCAGTGATCCTGGACGGGAGACCCAGTACTTC
TRBJ1-1 | TRBV19 | TRBD1 | - | CASSIRRGQGITEAFF | TGTGCCAGTAGTATAAGGAGAGGACAGGGAATTACTGAAGCTTTCTTT
TRBJ2-1 | TRBV9 | - | - | CASSAQAGWYNEQFF | TGTGCCAGCAGCGCGCAGGCAGGATGGTACAATGAGCAGTTCTTC
TRBJ2-1 | TRBV11-2 | TRBD2 | few | CASSGAGGYNEQFF | TGTGCCAGCAGCGGGGCGGGAGGGTACAATGAGCAGTTCTTC
TRBJ2-5 | TRBV28 | TRBD2 | - | CASSPHLAGGAETQYF | TGTGCCAGCAGTCCCCATCTAGCGGGAGGGGCGGAGACCCAGTACTTC
TRBJ2-7 | TRBV19 | TRBD2 | - | CASSNGLAF | TGTGCCAGTAGTAACGGACTAGCATTC
TRBJ2-7 | TRBV4-3 | TRBD2 | - | CASSYGLAGFYEQYF | TGCGCCAGCAGCTACGGACTAGCGGGCTTCTACGAGCAGTACTTC
TRBJ2-1 | TRBV6-1 | - | - | CASLRNDEQFF | TGTGCCAGCCTACGTAACGATGAGCAGTTCTTC
TRBJ2-3 | TRBV19 | - | - | CASSIASGPTDTQYF | TGTGCCAGTAGTATCGCTTCCGGGCCCACAGATACGCAGTATTTT
TRBJ1-1 | TRBV25-1 | - | - | CASSPPGSVVGTEAFF | TGTGCCAGCAGTCCACCGGGTTCCGTGGTCGGCACTGAAGCTTTCTTT
TRBJ1-1 | TRBV11-1 | - | - | CASSFRGRTEAFF | TGTGCCAGCAGCTTCCGGGGGCGAACTGAAGCTTTCTTT
TRBJ1-6 | TRBV2 | - | - | CASRGGTEGSPLHF | TGTGCCAGCAGAGGCGGGACCGAGGGTTCACCCCTCCACTTT
TRBJ1-4 | TRBV7-2 | - | - | CASSFTPENEKLFF | TGTGCCAGCAGCTTTACCCCAGAAAATGAAAAACTGTTTTTT
TRBJ2-3 | TRBV7-9 | - | - | CASSVSTDTQYF | TGTGCCAGCAGCGTTAGCACAGATACGCAGTATTTT
TRBJ2-1 | TRBV2 | - | - | CASRDLYNEQFF | TGTGCCAGCAGAGACCTCTACAATGAGCAGTTCTTC
TRBJ2-3 | TRBV7-9 | TRBD2 | - | CASKASGNTDTQYF | TGTGCCAGCAAGGCTAGCGGGAATACAGATACGCAGTATTTT
TRBJ1-5 | TRBV6-1 | TRBD1 | - | CATSGQWDQPQHF | TGTGCCACCTCGGGACAGTGGGATCAGCCCCAGCATTTT
TRBJ1-1 | TRBV7-9 | TRBD1 | - | CASSLLQGGNTEAFF | TGTGCCAGCAGCTTACTACAGGGGGGAAACACTGAAGCTTTCTTT
TRBJ2-3 | TRBV7-2 | - | - | CASSFAGSTDTQYF | TGTGCCAGCAGCTTCGCGGGAAGCACAGATACGCAGTATTTT
TRBJ2-1 | TRBV5-1 | TRBD1 | once | CASSSRTGADEQFF | TGCGCCAGCAGCTCGAGGACAGGGGCCGATGAGCAGTTCTTC
TRBJ1-5 | TRBV2 | TRBD1 | - | CASSSRKGTGVQPQHF | TGTGCCAGCAGTTCCCGGAAAGGGACAGGGGTCCAGCCCCAGCATTTT
TRBJ2-5 | TRBV11-3 | TRBD2 | - | CASSHRVAGQETQYF | TGTGCCAGCAGCCACCGGGTAGCGGGACAAGAGACCCAGTACTTC
TRBJ2-5 | TRBV19 | TRBD2 | - | CASSIRPAGERETQYF | TGTGCCAGTAGTATAAGGCCAGCGGGAGAACGAGAGACCCAGTACTTC
TRBJ2-5 | TRBV27 | TRBD1 | - | CASRAGTGRGETQYF | TGTGCCAGCAGAGCCGGGACAGGGAGGGGAGAGACCCAGTACTTC
TRBJ2-1 | TRBV9 | TRBD2 | once | CASSFRTSGRGSSYNEQFF | TGTGCCAGCAGCTTTCGGACTAGCGGGAGGGGGAGCTCCTACAATGAGCAGTTCTTC
TRBJ2-7 | TRBV19 | TRBD2 | - | CASSLTSGRSEYEQYF | TGTGCCAGTAGTTTAACTAGCGGGAGATCGGAATACGAGCAGTACTTC